There are many counts of the clone carrying this T cell receptor beta chain. Time point denoted: after trial treatment. Treatment in this sample: LDRT plus nivolumab, ipilimumab, low-dose cyclophosphamide and aspirin (RACIN trial). Donors received nivolumab, ipilimumab, aspirin, low-dose cyclophosphamide and low-dose radiotherapy. Eligible patients had advanced solid tumors lacking tumor-infiltrating lymphocytes. These data belong to a study of low-dose radiotherapy and immunotherapy resistance in tumors. Study details: A dose of 0.5 Gy per fraction was delivered to Cohort 1 every 2 weeks, for a total of 6.5 Gy.

Gene-specific TRAV and TRBV primers were used for first-strand cDNA, covering alpha and beta chains. TCRs were put through approximately 20 PCR cycles of amplification with Phusion. A constant-region primer and the V-primer adapter served as the primer pair. In vitro transcription amplified the mRNA that had been isolated. TCRdb redid the calling of the reads with MiXCR, one entry per CDR3 protein. The sample includes 80,000 or so distinct CDR3 sequences, under 20% of them seen just once. Germline CDR1 and CDR2: SGHNT and YYREEE (reference sequence). V dropped 0 bases and J dropped 5 bases, with 12 bases sitting between them. The CDR3 runs to 15 residues.

This specimen consisted of PBMCs, obtained after low-dose radiotherapy plus immunotherapy. This chain connects TRBV5-4 to TRBJ2-1, with D unclear. The TCR originated in a male donor with prostate cancer. The CDR3 sequence: CASSLGSGGNNEQFF. The CDR3 DNA sequence: TGTGCCAGCAGCTTGGGGTCAGGCGGCAACAATGAGCAGTTCTTC.